This is a list of T cell receptor beta chains from one sample in a study of control samples from healthy donors and cancer patients. TCRdb's table, derived via immunoSEQ multiplex PCR, lists solely in-frame clones and lacks some. The sample holds roughly 170,000 clones, 94% seen once. What was sequenced was blood. These receptors were taken from a woman between 18 and 29 years old in good health. CDR3s include the opening cysteine and the closing phenylalanine or tryptophan. Each record gives: CDR3 protein, CDR3 DNA, J gene, D gene, clone size, V gene. The D gene is left open where the match is weak. A clone size is listed for some rows: how often the clone was seen (once, few, many), or a class if it is expanded.

CDR3: CASSSGQGSDTQYF; DNA: TGTGCCAGCAGCTCGGGACAGGGCTCAGATACGCAGTATTTT; J: TRBJ2-3; D: TRBD1; size: .; V: TRBV11-3
CDR3: CASSLEINEQFF; DNA: TGTGCCAGCAGCTTAGAAATCAATGAGCAGTTCTTC; J: TRBJ2-1; D: .; size: .; V: TRBV7-9
CDR3: CASSPSRPEQFF; DNA: TGTGCCAGCTCGCCTAGCAGGCCGGAGCAGTTCTTC; J: TRBJ2-1; D: .; size: .; V: TRBV18
CDR3: CASRGDDTDTQYF; DNA: TGTGCCAGCCGGGGGGACGACACAGATACGCAGTATTTT; J: TRBJ2-3; D: TRBD2; size: .; V: TRBV27
CDR3: CASRGHRVKPYNEQFF; DNA: TGCGCCAGCAGGGGACACCGGGTCAAGCCCTACAATGAGCAGTTCTTC; J: TRBJ2-1; D: .; size: once; V: TRBV10-2
CDR3: CASSSRGTSTDTQYF; DNA: TGTGCCAGCAGCTCCCGGGGGACTAGCACAGATACGCAGTATTTT; J: TRBJ2-3; D: .; size: .; V: TRBV11-2
CDR3: CASSLNPDYGNTIYF; DNA: TGTGCCAGCAGCTTAAACCCAGATTATGGAAACACCATATATTTT; J: TRBJ1-3; D: .; size: .; V: TRBV7-9
CDR3: CASRVRGMNTEAFF; DNA: TGTGCCAGCAGGGTCAGGGGTATGAACACTGAAGCTTTCTTT; J: TRBJ1-1; D: .; size: .; V: TRBV7-2
CDR3: CASSFENTGELFF; DNA: TGTGCCAGCAGTTTTGAAAACACCGGGGAGCTGTTTTTT; J: TRBJ2-2; D: .; size: few; V: TRBV25-1
CDR3: CATSRDSLVTGELFF; DNA: TGTGCCACCAGCAGAGATTCTTTGGTGACCGGGGAGCTGTTTTTT; J: TRBJ2-2; D: .; size: .; V: TRBV15
CDR3: CASRPPGQGHYGYTF; DNA: TGTGCCAGCAGACCTCCGGGACAGGGCCATTATGGCTACACCTTC; J: TRBJ1-2; D: TRBD1; size: .; V: TRBV6-2/TRBV6-3
CDR3: CASSSIAGSSYNEQFF; DNA: TGTGCCAGCAGCTCCATAGCGGGTAGCTCCTACAATGAGCAGTTCTTC; J: TRBJ2-1; D: TRBD2; size: .; V: TRBV5-4
CDR3: CATTRDRGNTEAFF; DNA: TGTGCCACCACCCGGGACAGGGGGAACACTGAAGCTTTCTTT; J: TRBJ1-1; D: TRBD1; size: .; V: TRBV15
CDR3: CASSAVSNLNTEAFF; DNA: TGTGCCAGCAGTGCAGTAAGCAACCTAAACACTGAAGCTTTCTTT; J: TRBJ1-1; D: .; size: .; V: TRBV25-1
CDR3: CASSQVGRLAGGYEQFF; DNA: TGTGCCAGCAGCCAAGTAGGAAGACTAGCGGGAGGCTATGAGCAGTTCTTC; J: TRBJ2-1; D: TRBD2; size: .; V: TRBV3-1/TRBV3-2
CDR3: CASSRTFGNSPLHF; DNA: TGTGCCAGCAGTAGGACGTTCGGTAATTCACCCCTCCACTTT; J: TRBJ1-6; D: .; size: .; V: TRBV6-4
CDR3: CAISEYGQPQHF; DNA: TGTGCCATCAGTGAGTACGGTCAGCCCCAGCATTTT; J: TRBJ1-5; D: .; size: .; V: TRBV10-3
CDR3: CASSPPGQGSDTQYF; DNA: TGCGCCAGCAGCCCACCGGGACAGGGGTCAGATACGCAGTATTTT; J: TRBJ2-3; D: TRBD1; size: .; V: TRBV4-1
CDR3: CATSDSPYNEQFF; DNA: TGTGCCACCTCTGACAGTCCCTACAATGAGCAGTTCTTC; J: TRBJ2-1; D: .; size: .; V: TRBV24-1
CDR3: CASSFGLNTEAFF; DNA: TGTGCCAGCAGCTTTGGATTGAACACTGAAGCTTTCTTT; J: TRBJ1-1; D: .; size: .; V: TRBV7-2
CDR3: CASSYLSNQPQHF; DNA: TGTGCCAGCAGTTATTTAAGCAATCAGCCCCAGCATTTT; J: TRBJ1-5; D: .; size: .; V: TRBV6-2/TRBV6-3
CDR3: CASSDRLLITGELFF; DNA: TGTGCCAGCAGTGATCGGTTACTCATCACCGGGGAGCTGTTTTTT; J: TRBJ2-2; D: .; size: .; V: TRBV2
CDR3: CASSQDVTSMITEAFF; DNA: TGTGCCAGCAGCCAAGATGTAACGTCCATGATCACTGAAGCTTTCTTT; J: TRBJ1-1; D: .; size: .; V: TRBV3-1/TRBV3-2
CDR3: CASSLIYGATNEKLFF; DNA: TGTGCCAGCAGTCTTATATATGGTGCAACTAATGAAAAACTGTTTTTT; J: TRBJ1-4; D: .; size: .; V: TRBV28
CDR3: CASSSWDRAGEQYF; DNA: TGTGCCAGCAGCTCGTGGGACAGGGCGGGCGAGCAGTACTTC; J: TRBJ2-7; D: TRBD1; size: .; V: TRBV7-2
CDR3: CASSRLAGVSYEQYF; DNA: TGCGCCAGCAGCCGCCTAGCGGGAGTCTCCTACGAGCAGTACTTC; J: TRBJ2-7; D: TRBD2; size: .; V: TRBV5-1
CDR3: CASVGANTGELFF; DNA: TGCGCCAGCGTCGGGGCTAACACCGGGGAGCTGTTTTTT; J: TRBJ2-2; D: .; size: .; V: TRBV4-1